The TCR beta chain under discussion was sequenced for a study of T-cell memory formation after mild COVID-19. Study-wide context: TCR clusters were largely donor specific. Regarding the study as a whole: Contracting clones, day 15 to 85, had balanced CD4/CD8, and later expanders favored CD4+. Memory cells collected pre-infection included some clones that later responded, suggesting cross-reactive memory joined. Shrinking CD4+ clones resided mostly in CM and EM, and CD8+ ones in EMRA.

Looked up from germline, CDR1 is SQVTM and CDR2 is ANQGSEA. This CDR3 is 13 amino acids long. Trimming shortened V by 7 bases and J by 4 bases, and 16 bases separated the two germline ends. To note about this clonotype: Antigen specificity is unknown.

TCRdb passed the 5' RACE reads through MiXCR, listing each CDR3 protein once. The table shows almost 550,000 distinct CDR3 sequences, with over 20% occurring only once. The clonotype originates from an adult woman who had mild COVID-19 (a few samples of this study predate the infection). Cell type and time point are not known. The chain has TRBV29-1 and TRBJ1-2; the D gene is possibly TRBD1 (6 bases). Sequenced input: PBMCs or a T cell subset sorted from them (not recorded which). The CDR3 bases are TGCAGCGCCGGACAGCCAGGAGGCTATGGCTACACCTTC. Amino acid sequence: CSAGQPGGYGYTF.